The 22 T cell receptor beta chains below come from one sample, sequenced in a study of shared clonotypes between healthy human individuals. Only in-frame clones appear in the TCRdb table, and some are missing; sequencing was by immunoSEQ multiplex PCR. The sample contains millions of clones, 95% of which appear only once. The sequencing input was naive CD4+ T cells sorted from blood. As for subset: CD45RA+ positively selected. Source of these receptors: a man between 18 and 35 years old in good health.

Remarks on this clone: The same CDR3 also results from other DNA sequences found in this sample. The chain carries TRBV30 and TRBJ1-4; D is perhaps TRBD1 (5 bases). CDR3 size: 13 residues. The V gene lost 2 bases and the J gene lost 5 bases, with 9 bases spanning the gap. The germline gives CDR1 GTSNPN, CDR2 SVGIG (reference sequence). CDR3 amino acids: CAWSTGPNEKLFF. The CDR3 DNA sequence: TGTGCCTGGAGTACGGGACCGAATGAAAAACTGTTTTTT.

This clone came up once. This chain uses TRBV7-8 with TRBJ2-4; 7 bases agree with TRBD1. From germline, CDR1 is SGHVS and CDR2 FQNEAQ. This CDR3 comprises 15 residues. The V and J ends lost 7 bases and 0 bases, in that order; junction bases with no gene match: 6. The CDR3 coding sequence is TGTGCCAGCACCTCCGGACAGGCAGCCAAAAACATTCAGTACTTC. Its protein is CASTSGQAAKNIQYF.

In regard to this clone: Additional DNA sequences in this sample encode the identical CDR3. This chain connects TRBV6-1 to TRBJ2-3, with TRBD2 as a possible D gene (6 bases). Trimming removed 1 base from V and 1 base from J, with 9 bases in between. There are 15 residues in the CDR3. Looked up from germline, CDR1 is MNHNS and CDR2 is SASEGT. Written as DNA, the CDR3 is TGTGCCAGCAGTGAAGGAACGGGAGGCACAGATACGCAGTATTTT. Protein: CASSEGTGGTDTQYF.

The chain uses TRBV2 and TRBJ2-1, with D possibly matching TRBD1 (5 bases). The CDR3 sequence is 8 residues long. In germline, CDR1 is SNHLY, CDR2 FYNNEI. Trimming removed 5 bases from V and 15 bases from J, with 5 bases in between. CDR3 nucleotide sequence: TGTGCCAGCAGTCAGGGGTTCTTC. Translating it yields CASSQGFF.

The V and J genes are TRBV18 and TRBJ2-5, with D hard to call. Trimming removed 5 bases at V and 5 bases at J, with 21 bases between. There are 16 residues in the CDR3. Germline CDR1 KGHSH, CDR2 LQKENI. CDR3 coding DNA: TGTGCCAGCTCAGTCACTTCGGTGGCGGCGGATGAGACCCAGTACTTC. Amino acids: CASSVTSVAADETQYF. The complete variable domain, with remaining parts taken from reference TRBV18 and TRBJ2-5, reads NAGVMQNPRHLVRRRGQEARLRCSPMKGHSHVYWYRQLPEEGLKFMVYLQKENIIDESGMPKERFSAEFPKEGPSILRIQQVVRGDSAAYFCASSVTSVAADETQYFGPGTRLLVL.

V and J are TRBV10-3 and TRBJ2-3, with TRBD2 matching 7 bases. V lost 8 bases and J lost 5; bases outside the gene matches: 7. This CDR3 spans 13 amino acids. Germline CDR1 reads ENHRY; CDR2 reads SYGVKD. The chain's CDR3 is CAIEGGVGDTQYF. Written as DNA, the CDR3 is TGTGCCATCGAGGGAGGGGTTGGAGATACGCAGTATTTT.

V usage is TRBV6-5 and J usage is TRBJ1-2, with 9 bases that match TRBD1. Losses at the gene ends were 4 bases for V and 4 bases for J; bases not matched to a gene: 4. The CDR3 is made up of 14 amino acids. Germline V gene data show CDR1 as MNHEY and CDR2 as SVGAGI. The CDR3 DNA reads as TGTGCCAGCAGTTTACAGGGGGCTTTCTATGGCTACACCTTC. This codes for CASSLQGAFYGYTF.

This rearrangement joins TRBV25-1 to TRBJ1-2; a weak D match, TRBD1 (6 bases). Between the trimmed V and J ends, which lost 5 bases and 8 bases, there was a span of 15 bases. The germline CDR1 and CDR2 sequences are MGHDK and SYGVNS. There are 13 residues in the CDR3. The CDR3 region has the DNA TGTGCCAGCAGTCTTACGGGGGCGGGAGGCTACACCTTC. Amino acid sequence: CASSLTGAGGYTF.

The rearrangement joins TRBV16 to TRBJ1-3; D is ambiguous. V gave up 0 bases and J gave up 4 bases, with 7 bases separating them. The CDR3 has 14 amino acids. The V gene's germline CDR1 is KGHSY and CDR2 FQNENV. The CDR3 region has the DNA TGTGCCAGCAGCCAATCAAGGAGGGGAAACACCATATATTTT. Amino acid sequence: CASSQSRRGNTIYF.

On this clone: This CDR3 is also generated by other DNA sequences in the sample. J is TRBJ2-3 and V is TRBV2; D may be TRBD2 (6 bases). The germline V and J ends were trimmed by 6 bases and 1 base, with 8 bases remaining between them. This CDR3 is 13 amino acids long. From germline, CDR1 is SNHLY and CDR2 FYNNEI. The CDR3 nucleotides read TGTGCCAGCAGGTCTAGCGGCACAGATACGCAGTATTTT. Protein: CASRSSGTDTQYF.

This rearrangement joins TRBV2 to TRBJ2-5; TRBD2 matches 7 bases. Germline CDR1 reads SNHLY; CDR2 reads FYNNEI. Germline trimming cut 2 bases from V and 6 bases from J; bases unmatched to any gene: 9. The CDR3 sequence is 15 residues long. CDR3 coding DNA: TGTGCCAGCAGTGAATGGAGGGAGGGTAGAAAGACCCAGTACTTC. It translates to CASSEWREGRKTQYF. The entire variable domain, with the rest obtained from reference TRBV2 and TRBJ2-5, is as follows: EPEVTQTPSHQVTQMGQEVILRCVPISNHLYFYWYRQILGQKVEFLVSFYNNEISEKSEIFDDQFSVERPDGSNFTLKIRSTKLEDSAMYFCASSEWREGRKTQYFGPGTRLLVL.

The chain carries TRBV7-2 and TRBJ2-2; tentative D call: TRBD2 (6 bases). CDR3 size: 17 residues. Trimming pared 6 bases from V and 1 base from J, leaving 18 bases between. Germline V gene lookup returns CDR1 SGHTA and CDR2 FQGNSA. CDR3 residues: CASSFRAGGRNTGELFF. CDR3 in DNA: TGTGCCAGCAGTTTCAGGGCCGGGGGAAGGAACACCGGGGAGCTGTTTTTT.

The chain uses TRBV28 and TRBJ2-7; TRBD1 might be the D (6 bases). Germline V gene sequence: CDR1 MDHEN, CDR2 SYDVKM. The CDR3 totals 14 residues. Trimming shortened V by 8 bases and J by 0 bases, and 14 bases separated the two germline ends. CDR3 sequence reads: CASSGTPNSYEQYF. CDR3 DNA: TGTGCCAGCTCCGGGACACCCAACTCCTACGAGCAGTACTTC.

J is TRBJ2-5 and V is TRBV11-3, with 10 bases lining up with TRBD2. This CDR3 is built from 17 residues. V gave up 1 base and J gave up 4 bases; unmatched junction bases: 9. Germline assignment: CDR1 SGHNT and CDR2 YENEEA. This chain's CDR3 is CASSLGASGSIGETQYF. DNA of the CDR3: TGTGCCAGCAGCTTAGGGGCTAGCGGGAGTATTGGAGAGACCCAGTACTTC.

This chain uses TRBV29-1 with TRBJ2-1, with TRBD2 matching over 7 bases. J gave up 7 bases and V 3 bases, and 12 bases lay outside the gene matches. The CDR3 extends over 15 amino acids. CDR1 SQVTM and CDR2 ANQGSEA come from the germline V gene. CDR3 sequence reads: CSVDKKRGIQNEQFF. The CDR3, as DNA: TGCAGCGTTGATAAGAAGCGGGGAATACAAAATGAGCAGTTCTTC.

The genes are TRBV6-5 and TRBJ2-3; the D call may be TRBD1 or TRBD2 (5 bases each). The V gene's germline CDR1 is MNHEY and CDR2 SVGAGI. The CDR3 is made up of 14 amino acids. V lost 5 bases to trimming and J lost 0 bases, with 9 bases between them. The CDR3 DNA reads TGTGCCAGCAGTGGACGGGACAGCACAGATACGCAGTATTTT. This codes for CASSGRDSTDTQYF.

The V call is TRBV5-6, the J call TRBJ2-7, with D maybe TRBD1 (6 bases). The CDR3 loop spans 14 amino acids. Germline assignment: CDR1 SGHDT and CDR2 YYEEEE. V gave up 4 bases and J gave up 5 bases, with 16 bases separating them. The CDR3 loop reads CASSIQGIRDEQYF. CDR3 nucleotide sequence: TGTGCCAGCAGCATACAGGGTATTAGGGACGAGCAGTACTTC. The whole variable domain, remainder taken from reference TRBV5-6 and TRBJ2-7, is DAGVTQSPTHLIKTRGQQVTLRCSPKSGHDTVSWYQQALGQGPQFIFQYYEEEERQRGNFPDRFSGHQFPNYSSELNVNALLLGDSALYLCASSIQGIRDEQYFGPGTRLTVT.

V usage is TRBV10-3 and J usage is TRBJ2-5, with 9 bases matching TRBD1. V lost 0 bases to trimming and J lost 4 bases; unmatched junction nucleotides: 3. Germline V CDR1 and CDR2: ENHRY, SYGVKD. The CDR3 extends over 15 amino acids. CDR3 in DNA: TGTGCCATCAGTGAGTCGGACAGGGGAACAGAGACCCAGTACTTC. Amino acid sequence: CAISESDRGTETQYF.

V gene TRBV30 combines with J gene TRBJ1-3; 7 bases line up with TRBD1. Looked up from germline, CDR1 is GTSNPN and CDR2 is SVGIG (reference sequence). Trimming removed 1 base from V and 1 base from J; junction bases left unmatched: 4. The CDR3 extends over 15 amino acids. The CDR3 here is CAWSGGTDSGNTIYF. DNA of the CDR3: TGTGCCTGGAGTGGCGGGACAGATTCTGGAAACACCATATATTTT.

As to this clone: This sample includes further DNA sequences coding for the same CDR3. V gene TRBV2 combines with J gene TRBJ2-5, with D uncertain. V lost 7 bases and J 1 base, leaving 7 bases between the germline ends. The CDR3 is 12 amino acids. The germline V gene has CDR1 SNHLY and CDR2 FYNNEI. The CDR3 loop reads CASTRSQETQYF. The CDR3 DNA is TGTGCCAGCACCAGGAGCCAAGAGACCCAGTACTTC.

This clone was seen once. This CDR3 reads CASSRRTPSTDTQYF. In DNA, the CDR3 is TGTGCCAGCAGCCGCAGAACGCCTAGCACAGATACGCAGTATTTT. J is TRBJ2-3 and V is TRBV7-2, with no clear D. This CDR3 comprises 15 residues. Germline V gene data show CDR1 as SGHTA and CDR2 as FQGNSA. V lost 5 bases, J lost 0 bases, and 12 bases lay in between.

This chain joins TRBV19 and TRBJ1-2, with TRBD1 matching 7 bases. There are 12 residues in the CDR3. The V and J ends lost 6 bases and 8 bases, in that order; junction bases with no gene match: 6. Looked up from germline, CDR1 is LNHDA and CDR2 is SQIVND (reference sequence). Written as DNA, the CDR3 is TGTGCCAGTAGCCAGGGGGGCTTAGGCTACACCTTC. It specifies CASSQGGLGYTF.